This is a list of T cell receptor beta chains from one sample in a study of OX40 agonist ivuxolimab in advanced cancers. The method was immunoSEQ multiplex PCR; TCRdb's version includes in-frame clones alone and lacks a portion of them. The table includes about 97,000 clones, approximately 87% detected once. Sequenced material: CD4+ or CD8+ T cells sorted from blood, taken in a trial of the OX40 agonist ivuxolimab. The source is an adult with an advanced solid tumor such as melanoma, head and neck, liver or kidney cancer. CDR3s include the opening cysteine and the closing phenylalanine or tryptophan. The D gene is left open where the match is weak. Clone size is not always given. Where it is, it says once, few, many or a class for expanded clones.

D: TRBD1; V: TRBV5-4; size: .; J: TRBJ2-2; CDR3: CASSPDRGRATGELFF; DNA: TGTGCCAGCAGCCCGGACAGGGGGCGCGCCACCGGGGAGCTGTTTTTT
D: .; V: TRBV4-2; size: .; J: TRBJ1-1; CDR3: CASSFGSNTEAFF; DNA: TGTGCCAGCAGCTTTGGGTCGAACACTGAAGCTTTCTTT
D: .; V: TRBV7-2; size: .; J: TRBJ1-2; CDR3: CASSSGSYGYTF; DNA: TGTGCCAGCAGCTCAGGGTCCTATGGCTACACCTTC
D: .; V: TRBV11-2; size: .; J: TRBJ2-7; CDR3: CASSPQPYEQYF; DNA: TGTGCCAGCAGCCCACAGCCCTACGAGCAGTACTTC
D: .; V: TRBV11-2; size: few; J: TRBJ1-1; CDR3: CASSLASTNTEAFF; DNA: TGTGCCAGCAGCTTAGCCTCGACGAACACTGAAGCTTTCTTT
D: .; V: TRBV5-6; size: .; J: TRBJ1-6; CDR3: CASRGGSYNSPLHF; DNA: TGTGCCAGCAGGGGGGGCAGCTATAATTCACCCCTCCACTTT
D: TRBD2; V: TRBV7-9; size: .; J: TRBJ2-1; CDR3: CASSHLSGEGSYNEQFF; DNA: TGTGCCAGCAGCCACCTTTCGGGGGAGGGCTCATACAATGAGCAGTTCTTC
D: TRBD1; V: TRBV11-3; size: .; J: TRBJ1-1; CDR3: CASSSAGTGGARAFF; DNA: TGTGCCAGCAGCTCAGCCGGGACAGGGGGCGCGAGGGCTTTCTTT
D: TRBD1; V: TRBV6-5; size: .; J: TRBJ1-2; CDR3: CASTTDRGYGYTF; DNA: TGTGCCAGCACCACGGACAGGGGCTATGGCTACACCTTC
D: .; V: TRBV15; size: .; J: TRBJ2-2; CDR3: CATSRDRGYTNGELFF; DNA: TGTGCCACCAGCAGAGATAGAGGGTATACTAACGGGGAGCTGTTTTTT
D: .; V: TRBV25-1; size: .; J: TRBJ1-4; CDR3: CASSEWENEKLFF; DNA: TGTGCCAGCAGTGAATGGGAGAATGAAAAACTGTTTTTT
D: .; V: TRBV2; size: .; J: TRBJ1-2; CDR3: CASQVRSGLGYGYTF; DNA: TGTGCCAGCCAAGTAAGATCAGGGCTAGGCTATGGCTACACCTTC
D: TRBD1; V: TRBV18; size: .; J: TRBJ2-7; CDR3: CASSPPSGGQGTHEQYF; DNA: TGTGCCAGCTCTCCGCCTTCGGGCGGACAGGGTACTCACGAGCAGTACTTC
D: .; V: TRBV13; size: .; J: TRBJ2-7; CDR3: CASSHSYEQYF; DNA: TGTGCCAGCAGCCATTCCTACGAGCAGTACTTC
D: .; V: TRBV5-1; size: .; J: TRBJ1-1; CDR3: CASRGSILNTEAFF; DNA: TGCGCCAGCAGAGGGTCGATTTTGAACACTGAAGCTTTCTTT
D: .; V: TRBV5-1; size: .; J: TRBJ1-4; CDR3: CASTSLPGATNEKLFF; DNA: TGCGCCAGCACATCCCTGCCTGGGGCAACTAATGAAAAACTGTTTTTT
D: .; V: TRBV15; size: few; J: TRBJ1-2; CDR3: CATSPTTLSYGYTF; DNA: TGTGCCACCAGCCCTACCACCTTATCCTATGGCTACACCTTC
D: .; V: TRBV9; size: once; J: TRBJ2-3; CDR3: CASSAGIGDSSIRSLADTQYF; DNA: TGTGCCAGCAGCGCGGGGATCGGGGATTCCTCAATTCGGTCCCTCGCAGATACGCAGTATTTT
D: .; V: TRBV29-1; size: .; J: TRBJ1-2; CDR3: CSAGGGPDYGYTF; DNA: TGCAGCGCGGGTGGGGGGCCGGACTATGGCTACACCTTC
D: TRBD1; V: TRBV5-1; size: .; J: TRBJ2-2; CDR3: CASSAGQGANTGELFF; DNA: TGCGCCAGCAGCGCGGGACAGGGGGCGAACACCGGGGAGCTGTTTTTT
D: TRBD1; V: TRBV19; size: once; J: TRBJ1-1; CDR3: CASRDRGITEAFF; DNA: TGTGCCAGTAGGGACAGGGGCATCACTGAAGCTTTCTTT
D: .; V: TRBV6-1; size: .; J: TRBJ1-2; CDR3: CASSEGGFYGYTF; DNA: TGTGCCAGCAGTGAAGGCGGATTCTATGGCTACACCTTC
D: TRBD1; V: TRBV27; size: .; J: TRBJ2-2; CDR3: CASSLGTGGTGELFF; DNA: TGTGCCAGCAGTTTAGGGACAGGGGGCACCGGGGAGCTGTTTTTT
D: TRBD1; V: TRBV5-5; size: .; J: TRBJ2-7; CDR3: CASSLRDREQYF; DNA: TGTGCCAGCAGCTTAAGGGACAGGGAGCAGTACTTC
D: TRBD1; V: TRBV2; size: .; J: TRBJ2-2; CDR3: CATRRQGGTGELFF; DNA: TGTGCCACCCGCCGACAGGGGGGAACCGGGGAGCTGTTTTTT
D: TRBD1; V: TRBV7-2; size: .; J: TRBJ1-5; CDR3: CASSLRGGSNQPQHF; DNA: TGTGCCAGCAGCTTAAGAGGGGGCAGCAATCAGCCCCAGCATTTT
D: .; V: TRBV19; size: once; J: TRBJ2-2; CDR3: CASLLKGANTGELFF; DNA: TGTGCCAGTCTCTTAAAAGGTGCGAACACCGGGGAGCTGTTTTTT
D: .; V: TRBV10-3; size: .; J: TRBJ1-2; CDR3: CAISEAPASYTF; DNA: TGTGCCATCAGTGAGGCCCCAGCCTCCTACACCTTC
D: .; V: TRBV7-9; size: .; J: TRBJ2-2; CDR3: CASSLNTGELFF; DNA: TGTGCCAGCAGCTTGAACACCGGGGAGCTGTTTTTT
D: TRBD2; V: TRBV10-1; size: .; J: TRBJ2-1; CDR3: CASSGIAGSYNEQFF; DNA: TGCGCCAGCAGTGGGATAGCGGGATCCTACAATGAGCAGTTCTTC
D: TRBD1; V: TRBV6-5; size: .; J: TRBJ1-1; CDR3: CASSSQGGGPTEAFF; DNA: TGTGCCAGCAGTTCACAGGGGGGAGGGCCGACTGAAGCTTTCTTT
D: .; V: TRBV10-3; size: few; J: TRBJ1-3; CDR3: CAISELGEAGNTIYF; DNA: TGTGCCATCAGTGAGCTAGGGGAGGCTGGAAACACCATATATTTT
D: .; V: TRBV6-1; size: .; J: TRBJ2-1; CDR3: CATKRRDEQFF; DNA: TGTGCCACCAAAAGAAGGGACGAGCAGTTCTTC
D: .; V: TRBV6-5; size: .; J: TRBJ1-1; CDR3: CASSYYQGDTEAFF; DNA: TGTGCCAGCAGCTATTACCAGGGAGACACTGAAGCTTTCTTT
D: .; V: TRBV5-6; size: .; J: TRBJ1-1; CDR3: CASSLPEDRLNTEAFF; DNA: TGTGCCAGCAGCTTGCCCGAAGACAGGCTTAACACTGAAGCTTTCTTT
D: TRBD2; V: TRBV9; size: .; J: TRBJ2-1; CDR3: CASSVGPGLAGGHNEQFF; DNA: TGTGCCAGCAGCGTAGGCCCGGGACTAGCGGGGGGTCACAATGAGCAGTTCTTC
D: TRBD2; V: TRBV10-1; size: .; J: TRBJ2-3; CDR3: CASSESTLAGGRDTQYF; DNA: TGCGCCAGCAGTGAGTCGACGTTAGCGGGGGGCAGGGATACGCAGTATTTT
D: TRBD1; V: TRBV7-2; size: .; J: TRBJ1-2; CDR3: CASSLADRASGYTF; DNA: TGTGCCAGCAGCTTAGCCGACAGGGCCTCTGGCTACACCTTC
D: TRBD1; V: TRBV4-1; size: .; J: TRBJ2-7; CDR3: CASSQSTGTGVYEQYF; DNA: TGCGCCAGCAGCCAGTCAACCGGGACAGGGGTATACGAGCAGTACTTC